Listed below are T cell receptor beta chains from one sample, sequenced in a study of beta chain features in type 1 diabetes. The data were produced by immunoSEQ multiplex PCR, yet TCRdb's version contains in-frame clones alone and is incomplete. This sample has approximately 340,000 clones, with about 15% found just once. The sample comprised naive CD4+ T cells from blood. These receptors were collected from a woman between 18 and 30 years old in good health. CDR3s include the opening cysteine and the closing phenylalanine or tryptophan. The D gene is left open where the match is weak. Only some rows state a clone size, as once, few, many or a class for expanded clones.

clone_size d_call j_call v_call cdr3_aa cdr3_nt
. . TRBJ1-2 TRBV4-1 CASSPTAINYGYTF TGCGCCAGCAGCCCGACAGCGATAAACTATGGCTACACCTTC
. TRBD1 TRBJ1-5 TRBV25-1 CASSEYGTAGLQPQHF TGTGCCAGCAGTGAATATGGGACAGCTGGACTTCAGCCCCAGCATTTT
few TRBD1 TRBJ2-3 TRBV29-1 CSFSRDRAADTQYF TGCAGCTTTTCCAGGGACAGGGCCGCAGATACGCAGTATTTT
. TRBD2 TRBJ2-3 TRBV9 CASSSQPGLVLTDTQYF TGTGCCAGCAGCTCCCAACCGGGACTAGTCCTCACAGATACGCAGTATTTT
few . TRBJ2-7 TRBV21-1 CASSKLYEQYF TGTGCCAGCAGCAAACTTTACGAGCAGTACTTC
. TRBD2 TRBJ2-7 TRBV14 CASALLAAAYEQYF TGTGCCAGCGCGCTACTAGCGGCCGCCTACGAGCAGTACTTC
few . TRBJ2-3 TRBV5-1 CASSLGYRETTDTQYF TGCGCCAGCAGCTTGGGCTACAGGGAGACGACAGATACGCAGTATTTT
. . TRBJ1-5 TRBV15 CATSRHRAQPQHF TGTGCCACCAGCAGACACAGGGCCCAGCCCCAGCATTTT
. . TRBJ2-3 TRBV6-6 CASRRTDTQYF TGTGCCAGCAGGAGAACAGATACGCAGTATTTT
. TRBD2 TRBJ2-7 TRBV5-4 CASSLVVLAGTNYEQYF TGTGCCAGCAGCTTGGTGGTACTAGCGGGAACAAACTACGAGCAGTACTTC
few . TRBJ2-1 TRBV27 CASSLSRGLYNEQFF TGTGCCAGCAGTTTATCGCGGGGTCTCTACAATGAGCAGTTCTTC
. TRBD2 TRBJ2-1 TRBV7-9 CASSPSGTSYNEQFF TGTGCCAGCAGCCCTAGCGGGACCAGCTACAATGAGCAGTTCTTC
few TRBD2 TRBJ2-3 TRBV7-9 CASSLLAGPSTDTQYF TGTGCCAGCAGCTTATTAGCGGGACCCAGCACAGATACGCAGTATTTT
few . TRBJ2-3 TRBV30 CAWSVKGRTDTQYF TGTGCCTGGAGTGTAAAAGGGAGGACAGATACGCAGTATTTT
few . TRBJ2-7 TRBV5-1 CASSLVEDEQYF TGCGCCAGCAGCTTGGTCGAGGACGAGCAGTACTTC
few TRBD2 TRBJ2-1 TRBV7-7 CASSLVAGGHNEQFF TGTGCTAGCAGCTTAGTGGCGGGAGGCCACAATGAGCAGTTCTTC
. . TRBJ1-4 TRBV15 CATSRIRNSRREKLFF TGTGCCACCAGCAGAATAAGAAACTCGCGCCGGGAAAAACTGTTTTTT
. . TRBJ2-7 TRBV30 CAWSVRSGGAAPYEQYF TGTGCCTGGAGTGTACGAAGCGGCGGGGCAGCACCCTACGAGCAGTACTTC
few TRBD1 TRBJ2-7 TRBV29-1 CSVVGGTGGYEQYF TGCAGCGTTGTGGGGGGGACAGGGGGCTACGAGCAGTACTTC
. TRBD2 TRBJ2-3 TRBV5-4 CASSFPMGLAGADTQYF TGTGCCAGCAGCTTTCCGATGGGACTAGCGGGAGCGGATACGCAGTATTTT
. TRBD1 TRBJ2-5 TRBV9 CASSPRTGGTETQYF TGTGCCAGCAGCCCAAGAACAGGGGGAACGGAGACCCAGTACTTC
few TRBD1 TRBJ2-1 TRBV7-9 CASSQDRGRQGDYNNEQFF TGTGCCAGCAGCCAGGACAGGGGGCGACAGGGGGACTATAACAATGAGCAGTTCTTC
few . TRBJ1-2 TRBV5-1 CASSLGRGNYGYTF TGCGCCAGCAGCTTGGGGAGAGGAAACTATGGCTACACCTTC
few . TRBJ2-1 TRBV20-1 CSAILGPEQFF TGCAGTGCTATACTAGGGCCGGAGCAGTTCTTC
few . TRBJ1-1 TRBV18 CASSHGQRNTEAFF TGTGCCAGCTCACACGGACAGAGGAACACTGAAGCTTTCTTT
. . TRBJ2-4 TRBV15 CATSPTTNRGIQYF TGTGCCACCAGCCCTACCACTAACCGGGGCATTCAGTACTTC
. TRBD1 TRBJ1-2 TRBV4-1 CASSSDRAYGYTF TGCGCCAGCAGCAGCGACAGGGCCTATGGCTACACCTTC
few . TRBJ1-1 TRBV18 CASSPDRLNTEAFF TGTGCCAGCTCACCAGACAGGTTGAACACTGAAGCTTTCTTT
. . TRBJ2-7 TRBV15 CATSRGWAENYEQYF TGTGCCACCAGCAGAGGATGGGCAGAAAACTACGAGCAGTACTTC
few TRBD1 TRBJ1-1 TRBV28 CASSTWTGPNTEAFF TGTGCCAGCAGTACCTGGACAGGACCGAACACTGAAGCTTTCTTT
. . TRBJ2-1 TRBV18 CASSLTSPAHSNNEQFF TGTGCCAGCTCACTAACCTCTCCCGCGCATTCAAACAATGAGCAGTTCTTC
. . TRBJ1-5 TRBV19 CASSMQINQPQHF TGTGCCAGTAGTATGCAGATCAATCAGCCCCAGCATTTT
few TRBD2 TRBJ2-3 TRBV18 CASSPLAGGPTDTQYF TGTGCCAGCTCACCTCTAGCGGGAGGGCCCACAGATACGCAGTATTTT
. . TRBJ2-7 TRBV5-4 CASSTGTYEQYF TGTGCCAGCAGCACGGGAACCTACGAGCAGTACTTC
. TRBD1 TRBJ2-7 TRBV25-1 CASSEFSGGWYEQYF TGTGCCAGCAGTGAATTCTCAGGGGGATGGTACGAGCAGTACTTC
. TRBD2 TRBJ2-1 TRBV7-9 CASSLTGGIDEQFF TGTGCCAGCAGCTTAACGGGAGGGATCGATGAGCAGTTCTTC
few . TRBJ1-4 TRBV7-2 CASSLGRVEKLFF TGTGCCAGCAGCTTAGGCAGGGTTGAAAAACTGTTTTTT
few TRBD2 TRBJ2-1 TRBV14 CASSQGLGRYGTEQFF TGTGCCAGCAGCCAAGGGCTCGGGAGGTACGGGACTGAGCAGTTCTTC
. TRBD1 TRBJ1-2 TRBV19 CASRGTGANYGYTF TGTGCCAGTAGAGGGACAGGGGCGAACTATGGCTACACCTTC
few TRBD1 TRBJ2-7 TRBV30 CAWKRTGGSLLYEQYF TGTGCCTGGAAACGGACAGGGGGCTCTCTCCTCTACGAGCAGTACTTC
few . TRBJ2-7 TRBV27 CASSSYGRAYEQYF TGTGCCAGCAGTTCCTACGGGAGAGCCTACGAGCAGTACTTC
few TRBD1 TRBJ1-5 TRBV30 CAWSVGDSSQPQHF TGTGCCTGGAGTGTGGGGGACAGTTCTCAGCCCCAGCATTTT
. . TRBJ2-6 TRBV18 CASSEVRGANVLTF TGTGCCAGCTCAGAGGTTCGAGGGGCCAACGTCCTGACTTTC
few TRBD2 TRBJ2-5 TRBV18 CASSPGPPASGQETQYF TGTGCCAGCTCACCAGGACCGCCCGCTAGCGGTCAAGAGACCCAGTACTTC
few TRBD2 TRBJ2-4 TRBV29-1 CSVRASGYHIQYF TGCAGCGTTCGGGCTAGCGGGTACCACATTCAGTACTTC
. . TRBJ2-1 TRBV27 CASRLAVYNEQFF TGTGCCAGCAGGTTGGCGGTCTACAATGAGCAGTTCTTC
. . TRBJ1-1 TRBV30 CAWIPGIWAEAFF TGTGCCTGGATTCCCGGGATCTGGGCTGAAGCTTTCTTT
. TRBD2 TRBJ2-5 TRBV7-9 CASSPGTSGSSETQYF TGTGCCAGCAGCCCCGGGACTAGCGGGAGCTCAGAGACCCAGTACTTC
few TRBD1 TRBJ2-6 TRBV28 CASSGHGQGWLSGANVLTF TGTGCCAGCAGCGGACATGGACAGGGTTGGTTATCTGGGGCCAACGTCCTGACTTTC
. . TRBJ1-2 TRBV7-9 CASSLRVLVYGYTF TGTGCCAGCAGCTTACGGGTTTTGGTATATGGCTACACCTTC
few . TRBJ2-1 TRBV29-1 CSVDLSVLYNEQFF TGCAGCGTTGATCTGAGCGTACTTTACAATGAGCAGTTCTTC
few TRBD2 TRBJ2-3 TRBV29-1 CSGEREERDTQYF TGCAGCGGGGAGCGGGAGGAAAGAGATACGCAGTATTTT
few TRBD2 TRBJ2-3 TRBV6-1 CASSESLAEGLSTDTQYF TGTGCCAGCAGTGAGTCCCTAGCGGAGGGCCTTAGCACAGATACGCAGTATTTT
. . TRBJ2-5 TRBV5-4 CASSSGTGGETQYF TGTGCCAGCAGCTCCGGGACTGGGGGAGAGACCCAGTACTTC
. . TRBJ1-1 TRBV29-1 CSVGKGVNTEAFF TGCAGCGTTGGGAAAGGGGTGAACACTGAAGCTTTCTTT